This T cell receptor (beta chain) was found in a study of beta chain features in type 1 diabetes. This clone turned up a few times. As yet, its antigen is unknown. This CDR3 comprises 14 residues. Germline CDR1 LGHNA, CDR2 YSLEER. V was cut by 4 bases and J by 10 bases, with 17 bases left in between. Every isolated RNA sample was fully reverse transcribed, so sequencing captured expressed TCRB transcripts. Approximately 3.5 million reads was the average for naive, central memory and regulatory T cell samples. Profiling relied on immunoSEQ multiplex PCR, and the TCRdb table lists in-frame clones only, not all of them. The table lists about 170,000 clones, approximately 7.9% of them singletons. Study results and limitations: Equally in patients and controls, PCR might preferentially amplify shorter templates. The VDJ junctions of type 1 diabetes patients carried fewer insertions and more deletions. Any HLA type influence on TCRB rearrangement was left unresolved here. Type 1 diabetes patients showed a moderate but significant shortening of TCRB CDR3s in all four CD4+ subsets.

The sample taken for sequencing was central memory CD4+ T cells from blood. This chain uses TRBV4-3 with TRBJ2-1, with D possibly TRBD2 on 6 matching bases. The sequence came from a man in his late teens or twenties with type 1 diabetes. CDR3 sequence reads: CASSPTLGLTEQFF. CDR3 nucleotides: TGCGCCAGCAGCCCAACGCTGGGACTCACAGAGCAGTTCTTC.